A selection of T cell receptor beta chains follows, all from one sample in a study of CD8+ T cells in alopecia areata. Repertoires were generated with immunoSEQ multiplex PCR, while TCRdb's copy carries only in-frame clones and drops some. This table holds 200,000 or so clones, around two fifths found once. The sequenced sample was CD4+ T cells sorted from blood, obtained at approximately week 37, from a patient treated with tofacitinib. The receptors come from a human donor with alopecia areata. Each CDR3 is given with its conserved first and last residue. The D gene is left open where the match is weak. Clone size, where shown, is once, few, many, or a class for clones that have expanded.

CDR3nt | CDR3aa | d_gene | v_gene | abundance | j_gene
TGTGCCAGCAGTGCCCAAGGAGGCTACGAGCAGTACTTC | CASSAQGGYEQYF | NA | TRBV6-5 | NA | TRBJ2-7
TGTGCCAGCAGCCCCGCGGGGACAGGGCTTGAGCAGTTCTTC | CASSPAGTGLEQFF | TRBD1 | TRBV13 | once | TRBJ2-1
TGCAGCGGCGGTTCAGGGCAGGGCTACACCTTC | CSGGSGQGYTF | NA | TRBV29-1 | NA | TRBJ1-2
TGTGCCACCAGCAGCTCCCCTGGGAGACAGGGGGCGTTTGAGCAGTACTTC | CATSSSPGRQGAFEQYF | TRBD1 | TRBV15 | NA | TRBJ2-7
TGTGCCAGCAGGGGCAGGGGGCGTTTTATTGAAGCTTTCTTT | CASRGRGRFIEAFF | TRBD1 | TRBV25-1 | NA | TRBJ1-1
TGTGCCACCAGCAGAGATCATGCGGCTCAGCCCCAGCATTTT | CATSRDHAAQPQHF | NA | TRBV15 | NA | TRBJ1-5
TGCAGTGCTAGGCTTAATGAGCAGTTCTTC | CSARLNEQFF | NA | TRBV20-1 | NA | TRBJ2-1
TGTGCCATCAGTGAGTCGTCTTATGAGGGGAATGAGCAGTTCTTC | CAISESSYEGNEQFF | NA | TRBV10-3 | NA | TRBJ2-1
TGTGCCAGCAGATTAGCGGGGGGAGCCTACGAGCAGTACTTC | CASRLAGGAYEQYF | TRBD2 | TRBV2 | few | TRBJ2-7
TGTGCCAGCAGCTTAGGTCTGACCCAGTACTTC | CASSLGLTQYF | NA | TRBV7-2 | NA | TRBJ2-5
TGCGCCAGCAGCTTGGGAGACTCTGGGGCCAACGTCCTGACTTTC | CASSLGDSGANVLTF | NA | TRBV5-1 | NA | TRBJ2-6
TGTGCCAGCAGCGTCGGAGGGAGGGCCACCCAGTTCTTC | CASSVGGRATQFF | TRBD2 | TRBV9 | NA | TRBJ2-1
TGTGCCAGCCGGGTTGCGACTAGCGGATACGAGCAGTACTTC | CASRVATSGYEQYF | TRBD2 | TRBV6-1 | NA | TRBJ2-7
TGTGCCAGCTCAACCCAAGAGACCCAGTACTTC | CASSTQETQYF | NA | TRBV18 | NA | TRBJ2-5
TGCGCCAGCTGCGGCGGGAGTGGTACAGATACGCAGTATTTT | CASCGGSGTDTQYF | TRBD2 | TRBV5-1 | NA | TRBJ2-3
TGCGCCAGCAGCCAAGAGGGGGGTCACCAGCATTTT | CASSQEGGHQHF | NA | TRBV4-3 | once | TRBJ1-5
TGTGCCTGGAGTGCGACTAGCGGGCAAGAGACCCAGTACTTC | CAWSATSGQETQYF | TRBD2 | TRBV30 | few | TRBJ2-5
TGTGCCAGCAGCTATACGAGGGACACAGATACGCAGTATTTT | CASSYTRDTDTQYF | NA | TRBV7-2 | few | TRBJ2-3
TGTGCCAGCAGTACCACACGGGCGCAGTTCTTC | CASSTTRAQFF | NA | TRBV25-1 | NA | TRBJ2-1
TGTGCCAGCAGTTTTATTGGCGGGGATACTGAGCAGTTCTTC | CASSFIGGDTEQFF | NA | TRBV6-5 | NA | TRBJ2-1
TGTGCCAGCTCACCACCGTCCAGGGGGCCATCAGCTGCCGAGCAGTACTTC | CASSPPSRGPSAAEQYF | TRBD1 | TRBV18 | NA | TRBJ2-7
TGCAGCGTTGAAGAGCGGGGGGAAGGAAACACCATATATTTT | CSVEERGEGNTIYF | NA | TRBV29-1 | few | TRBJ1-3
TGTGCCAGCAGTTCCCCCCAACAGAGGAACTTC | CASSSPQQRNF | NA | TRBV28 | few | TRBJ2-7
TGTGCCATCAGTGAGTCAATGGAGGGGAGGCCCCAGTACTTC | CAISESMEGRPQYF | NA | TRBV10-3 | few | TRBJ2-5
TGCAGCGTCCATACAGGGACCAACACCGGGGAGCTGTTTTTT | CSVHTGTNTGELFF | NA | TRBV29-1 | NA | TRBJ2-2
TGCAGCGTCGCGGGGCGGAGCAATGAGCAGTTCTTC | CSVAGRSNEQFF | NA | TRBV29-1 | NA | TRBJ2-1
TGTGCCAGCAGCCGGATTCTAGCGGGAGGGGGCACCGGGGAGCTGTTTTTT | CASSRILAGGGTGELFF | TRBD2 | TRBV2 | NA | TRBJ2-2
TGTGCCAGCAGTTGGCAGACTAGCGGCCAAGAGACCCAGTACTTC | CASSWQTSGQETQYF | TRBD2 | TRBV28 | few | TRBJ2-5
TGTGCCTGGAGTCCACGTGGCGGGGCCGGGAATCAGCCCCAGCATTTT | CAWSPRGGAGNQPQHF | NA | TRBV30 | few | TRBJ1-5
TGCAGCGGGGGACAGGGAAGAATTACTGAAGCTTTCTTT | CSGGQGRITEAFF | TRBD1 | TRBV29-1 | NA | TRBJ1-1
TGTGCCAGTAGTTTAATGGGCACAGAACGTCAGTTCTTC | CASSLMGTERQFF | NA | TRBV19 | NA | TRBJ2-1
TGCGCCAGCAGCATAGACAGGGGATCCTACAATGAGCAGTTCTTC | CASSIDRGSYNEQFF | TRBD1 | TRBV5-1 | NA | TRBJ2-1
TGTGCCAGCAGACATAGACAGGATCAGCCCCAGCATTTT | CASRHRQDQPQHF | NA | TRBV6-5 | NA | TRBJ1-5
TGTGCCAGCAGCGTCAGGGTTCAGCCCCAGCATTTT | CASSVRVQPQHF | NA | TRBV11-3 | NA | TRBJ1-5
TGTGCCAGCAGTCACAGGACAAGGAACACTGAAGCTTTCTTT | CASSHRTRNTEAFF | NA | TRBV6-5 | few | TRBJ1-1
TGCAGCGTTACTTCCGGGGACCCCTCTGGAAACACCATATATTTT | CSVTSGDPSGNTIYF | NA | TRBV29-1 | NA | TRBJ1-3
TGCGCCAGCAGCTCGAGTGAAGGAGCGAGTGGGCAGTACTTC | CASSSSEGASGQYF | NA | TRBV5-1 | NA | TRBJ2-7
TGTGCCAGCAGTTATAGCGGGACGCCCGGGGAGACCCAGTACTTC | CASSYSGTPGETQYF | TRBD2 | TRBV27 | NA | TRBJ2-5
TGTGCCAGTAGTGCGAGAGAGACCCAGTACTTC | CASSARETQYF | NA | TRBV19 | NA | TRBJ2-5